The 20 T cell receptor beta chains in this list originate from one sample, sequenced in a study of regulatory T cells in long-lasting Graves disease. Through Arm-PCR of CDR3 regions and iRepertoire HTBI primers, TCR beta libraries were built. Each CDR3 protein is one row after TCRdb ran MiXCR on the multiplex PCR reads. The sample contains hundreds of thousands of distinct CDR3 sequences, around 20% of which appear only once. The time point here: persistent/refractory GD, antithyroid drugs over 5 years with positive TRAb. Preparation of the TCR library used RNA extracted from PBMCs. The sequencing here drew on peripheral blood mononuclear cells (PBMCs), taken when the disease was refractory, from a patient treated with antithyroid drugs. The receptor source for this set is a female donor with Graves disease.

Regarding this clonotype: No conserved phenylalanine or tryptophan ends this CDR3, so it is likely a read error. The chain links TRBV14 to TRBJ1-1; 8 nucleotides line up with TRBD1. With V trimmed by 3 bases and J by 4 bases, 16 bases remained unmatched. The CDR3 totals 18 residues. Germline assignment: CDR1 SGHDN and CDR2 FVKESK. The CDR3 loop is CASSQGTGGARGVTEAFS. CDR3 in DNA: TGTGCCAGCAGCCAGGGGACAGGTGGGGCACGGGGCGTCACTGAAGCTTTCTCT.

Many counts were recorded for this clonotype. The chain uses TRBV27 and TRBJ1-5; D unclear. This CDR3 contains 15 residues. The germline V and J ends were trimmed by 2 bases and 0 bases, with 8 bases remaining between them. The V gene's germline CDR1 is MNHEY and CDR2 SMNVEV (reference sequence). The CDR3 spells CASSLGLNSNQPQHF. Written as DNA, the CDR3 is TGTGCCAGCAGTTTAGGGCTTAATAGCAATCAGCCCCAGCATTTT.

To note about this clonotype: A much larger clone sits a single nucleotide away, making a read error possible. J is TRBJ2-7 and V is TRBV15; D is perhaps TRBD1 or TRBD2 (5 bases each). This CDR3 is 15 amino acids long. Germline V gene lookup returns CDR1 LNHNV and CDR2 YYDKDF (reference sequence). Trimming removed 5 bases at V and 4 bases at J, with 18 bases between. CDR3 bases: TGTGCCACCAGCTTCACCGGGGCAGGGTTGTACGAGCAGTACTTC. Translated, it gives CATSFTGAGLYEQYF.

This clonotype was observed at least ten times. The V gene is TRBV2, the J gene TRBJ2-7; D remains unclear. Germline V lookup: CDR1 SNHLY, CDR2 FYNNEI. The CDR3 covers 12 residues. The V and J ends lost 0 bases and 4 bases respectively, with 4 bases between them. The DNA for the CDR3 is TGTGCCAGCAGTGAAGCGAATTACGAGCAGTACTTC. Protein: CASSEANYEQYF.

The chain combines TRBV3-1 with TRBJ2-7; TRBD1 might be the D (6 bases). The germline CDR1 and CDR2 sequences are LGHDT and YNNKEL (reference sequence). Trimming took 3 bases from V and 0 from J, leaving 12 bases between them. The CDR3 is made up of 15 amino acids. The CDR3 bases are TGTGCCAGCAGCCAGGACAGACCCGGCTCCTACGAGCAGTACTTC. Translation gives CASSQDRPGSYEQYF.

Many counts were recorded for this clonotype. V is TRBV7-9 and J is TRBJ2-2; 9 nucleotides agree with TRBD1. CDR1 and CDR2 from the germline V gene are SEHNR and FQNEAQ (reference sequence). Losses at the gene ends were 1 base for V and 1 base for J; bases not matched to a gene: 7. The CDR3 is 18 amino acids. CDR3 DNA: TGTGCCAGCAGCTTAGGGCTTGGGACAGGGAGGAACACCGGGGAGCTGTTTTTT. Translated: CASSLGLGTGRNTGELFF.

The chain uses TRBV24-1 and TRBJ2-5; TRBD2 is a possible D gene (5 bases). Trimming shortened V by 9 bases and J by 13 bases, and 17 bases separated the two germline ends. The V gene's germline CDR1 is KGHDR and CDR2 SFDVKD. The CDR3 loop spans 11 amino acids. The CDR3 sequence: CATRDLEALYF. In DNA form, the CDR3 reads TGTGCCACCCGGGATTTAGAGGCCCTGTACTTC.

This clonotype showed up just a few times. The CDR3 region is CASSFGSDPLEQYF. The CDR3 DNA reads as TGTGCCAGCAGTTTTGGAAGCGACCCCTTGGAGCAGTACTTC. V usage is TRBV28 and J usage is TRBJ2-7; unclear D gene. V shed 3 bases and J shed 7 bases, with 16 bases lying between them. This CDR3 region has 14 residues. CDR1 and CDR2 (germline): MDHEN, SYDVKM. Together with reference TRBV28 and TRBJ2-7, the CDR3 gives the full variable domain: DVKVTQSSRYLVKRTGEKVFLECVQDMDHENMFWYRQDPGLGLRLIYFSYDVKMKEKGDIPEGYSVSREKKERFSLILESASTNQTSMYLCASSFGSDPLEQYFGPGTRLTVT.

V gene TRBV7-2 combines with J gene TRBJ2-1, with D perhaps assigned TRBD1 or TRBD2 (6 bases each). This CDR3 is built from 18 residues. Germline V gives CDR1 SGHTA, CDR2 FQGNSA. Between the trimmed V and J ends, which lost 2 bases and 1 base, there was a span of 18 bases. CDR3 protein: CASSLRLVGGRSYNEQFF. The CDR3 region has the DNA TGTGCCAGCAGCTTAAGACTAGTAGGGGGTAGATCCTACAATGAGCAGTTCTTC. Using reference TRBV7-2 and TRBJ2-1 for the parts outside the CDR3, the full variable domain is GAGVSQSPSNKVTEKGKDVELRCDPISGHTALYWYRQSLGQGLEFLIYFQGNSAPDKSGLPSDRFSAERTGGSVSTLTIQRTQQEDSAVYLCASSLRLVGGRSYNEQFFGPGTRLTVL.

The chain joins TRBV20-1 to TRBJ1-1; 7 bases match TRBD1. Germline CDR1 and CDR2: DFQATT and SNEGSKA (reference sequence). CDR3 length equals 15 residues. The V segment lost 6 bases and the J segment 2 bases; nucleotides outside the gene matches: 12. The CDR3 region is CSAAEGAGFNTEAFF. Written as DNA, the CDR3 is TGCAGTGCAGCGGAGGGGGCTGGGTTTAACACTGAAGCTTTCTTT.

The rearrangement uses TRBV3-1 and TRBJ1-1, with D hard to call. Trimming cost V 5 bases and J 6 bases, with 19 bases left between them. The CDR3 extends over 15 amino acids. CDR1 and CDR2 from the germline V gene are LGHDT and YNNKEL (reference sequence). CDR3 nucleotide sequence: TGTGCCAGCAGCATCAATAGCGGGGTGTTCGCTGAAGCTTTCTTT. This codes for CASSINSGVFAEAFF.

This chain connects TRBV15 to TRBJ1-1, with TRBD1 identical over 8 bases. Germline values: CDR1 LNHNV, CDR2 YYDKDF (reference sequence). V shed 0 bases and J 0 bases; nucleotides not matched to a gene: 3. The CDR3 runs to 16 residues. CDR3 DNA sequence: TGTGCCACCAGCAGAGATAAGGGACAGGTGAACACTGAAGCTTTCTTT. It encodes CATSRDKGQVNTEAFF. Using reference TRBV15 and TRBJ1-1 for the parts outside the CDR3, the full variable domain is DAMVIQNPRYQVTQFGKPVTLSCSQTLNHNVMYWYQQKSSQAPKLLFHYYDKDFNNEADTPDNFQSRRPNTSFCFLDIRSPGLGDTAMYLCATSRDKGQVNTEAFFGQGTRLTVV.

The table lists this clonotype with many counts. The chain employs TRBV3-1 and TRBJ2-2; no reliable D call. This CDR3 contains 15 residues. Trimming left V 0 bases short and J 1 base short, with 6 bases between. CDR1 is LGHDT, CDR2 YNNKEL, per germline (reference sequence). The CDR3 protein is CASSQDRRNTGELFF. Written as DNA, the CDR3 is TGTGCCAGCAGCCAAGATAGACGGAACACCGGGGAGCTGTTTTTT.

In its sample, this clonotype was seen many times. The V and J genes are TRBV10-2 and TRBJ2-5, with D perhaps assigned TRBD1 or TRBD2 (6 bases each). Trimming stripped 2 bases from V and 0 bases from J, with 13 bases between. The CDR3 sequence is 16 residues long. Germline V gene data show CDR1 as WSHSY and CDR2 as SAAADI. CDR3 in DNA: TGCGCCAGCAGTGAGGTGGGGGGCTGGTACCAAGAGACCCAGTACTTC. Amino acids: CASSEVGGWYQETQYF.

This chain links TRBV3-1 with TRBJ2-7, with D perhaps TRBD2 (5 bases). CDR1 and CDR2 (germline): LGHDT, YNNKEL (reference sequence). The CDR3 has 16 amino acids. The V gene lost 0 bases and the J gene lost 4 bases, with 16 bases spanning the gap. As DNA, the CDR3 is TGTGCCAGCAGCCAAGAGCCCCAACTAGACATATACGAGCAGTACTTC. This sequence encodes CASSQEPQLDIYEQYF.

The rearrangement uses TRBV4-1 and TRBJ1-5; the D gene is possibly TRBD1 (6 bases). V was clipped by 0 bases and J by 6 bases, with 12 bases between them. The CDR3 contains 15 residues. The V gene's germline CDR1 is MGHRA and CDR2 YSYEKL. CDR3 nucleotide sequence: TGCGCCAGCAGCCAAGATGGGGGGGCAGTTCAGCCCCAGCATTTT. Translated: CASSQDGGAVQPQHF.

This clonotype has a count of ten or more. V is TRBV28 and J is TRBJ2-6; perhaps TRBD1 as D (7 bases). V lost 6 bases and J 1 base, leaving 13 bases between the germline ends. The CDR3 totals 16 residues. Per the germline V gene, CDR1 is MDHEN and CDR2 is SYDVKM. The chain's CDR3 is CASRTQGRSGANVLTF. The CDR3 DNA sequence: TGTGCCAGCAGGACACAGGGGAGGTCTGGGGCCAACGTCCTGACTTTC.

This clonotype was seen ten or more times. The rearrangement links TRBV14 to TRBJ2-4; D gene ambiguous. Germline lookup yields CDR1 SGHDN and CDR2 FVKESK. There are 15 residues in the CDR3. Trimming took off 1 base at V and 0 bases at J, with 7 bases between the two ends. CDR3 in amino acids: CASSQGHLAKNIQYF. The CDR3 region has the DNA TGTGCCAGCAGCCAAGGACATCTAGCCAAAAACATTCAGTACTTC.

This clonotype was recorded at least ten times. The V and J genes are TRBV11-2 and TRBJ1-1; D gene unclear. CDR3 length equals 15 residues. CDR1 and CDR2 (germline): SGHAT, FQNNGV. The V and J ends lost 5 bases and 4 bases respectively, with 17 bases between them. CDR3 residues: CASSLRPYPSTEAFF. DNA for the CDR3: TGTGCCAGCAGCCTTCGACCCTATCCCAGCACTGAAGCTTTCTTT.

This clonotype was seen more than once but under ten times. The CDR3 sequence: CSVEGQNPNTEAFF. The CDR3 DNA reads TGCAGCGTTGAGGGACAGAATCCGAACACTGAAGCTTTCTTT. V gene TRBV29-1 combines with J gene TRBJ1-1; 7 nucleotides match TRBD1. CDR1 is SQVTM and CDR2 is ANQGSEA in the germline V gene. CDR3 length: 14 residues. The ends lost 3 bases at V and 1 base at J; junction bases unmatched: 5.